This T cell receptor beta chain came from a study of early T cells in non-severe SARS-CoV-2 infection. About the research overall: From unsorted whole blood, bulk RNA was sequenced, and the chains remained unpaired.

This clonotype was observed at least ten times. The antigen is not known. V was clipped by 0 bases and J by 5 bases, with 10 bases between them. CDR1 and CDR2 (germline): KGHSH, LQKENI. The CDR3 has 14 amino acids. Individual cDNA molecules were tagged with unique molecular identifiers, the study reported. TCRdb called the 5' RACE reads again in MiXCR, with one record for every CDR3 protein. This sample has roughly 93,000 distinct CDR3 sequences; approximately 10% occur once, and the top ten carry 5.1%. Study outcomes and limitations: Matches to VDJdb favored anti-spike CD8 responses and missed private and CD4 specificities.

J is TRBJ2-5 and V is TRBV18, with D uncertain. The source is an adult who was a healthcare worker with PCR-confirmed SARS-CoV-2 infection or an uninfected control (not recorded which). Sequenced input: whole blood. The CDR3 here is CASSPPGPFETQYF. Written as DNA, the CDR3 is TGTGCCAGCTCACCACCAGGTCCCTTCGAGACCCAGTACTTC.